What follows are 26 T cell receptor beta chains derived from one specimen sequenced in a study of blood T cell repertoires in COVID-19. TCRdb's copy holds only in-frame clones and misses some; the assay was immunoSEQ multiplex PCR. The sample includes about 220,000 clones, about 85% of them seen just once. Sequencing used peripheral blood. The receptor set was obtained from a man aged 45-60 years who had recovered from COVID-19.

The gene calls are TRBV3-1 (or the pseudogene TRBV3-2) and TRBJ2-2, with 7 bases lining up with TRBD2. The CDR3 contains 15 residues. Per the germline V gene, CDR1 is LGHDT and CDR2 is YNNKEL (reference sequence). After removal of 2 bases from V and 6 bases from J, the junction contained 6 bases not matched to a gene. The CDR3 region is CASSQWTSRAGELFF. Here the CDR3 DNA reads TGTGCCAGCAGCCAATGGACTAGTCGGGCCGGGGAGCTGTTTTTT.

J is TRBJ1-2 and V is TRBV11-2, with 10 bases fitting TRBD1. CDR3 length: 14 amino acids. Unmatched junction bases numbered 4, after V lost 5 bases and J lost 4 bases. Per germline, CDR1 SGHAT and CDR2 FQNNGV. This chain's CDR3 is CASSGGQGGYGYTF. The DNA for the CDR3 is TGTGCCAGCAGCGGCGGACAGGGGGGCTATGGCTACACCTTC.

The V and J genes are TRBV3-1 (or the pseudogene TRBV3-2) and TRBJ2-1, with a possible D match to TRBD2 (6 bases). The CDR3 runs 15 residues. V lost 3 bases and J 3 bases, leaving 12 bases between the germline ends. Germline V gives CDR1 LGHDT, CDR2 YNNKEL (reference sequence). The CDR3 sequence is CASSQIAGFYNEQFF. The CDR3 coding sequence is TGTGCCAGCAGCCAGATCGCGGGATTCTACAATGAGCAGTTCTTC.

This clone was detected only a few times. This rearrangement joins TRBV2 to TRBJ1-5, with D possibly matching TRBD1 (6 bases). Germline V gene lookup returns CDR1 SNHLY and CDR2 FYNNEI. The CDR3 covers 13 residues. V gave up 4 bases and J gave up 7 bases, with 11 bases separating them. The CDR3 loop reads CASSVGGGQPQHF. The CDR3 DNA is TGTGCCAGCAGTGTAGGGGGGGGACAGCCCCAGCATTTT.

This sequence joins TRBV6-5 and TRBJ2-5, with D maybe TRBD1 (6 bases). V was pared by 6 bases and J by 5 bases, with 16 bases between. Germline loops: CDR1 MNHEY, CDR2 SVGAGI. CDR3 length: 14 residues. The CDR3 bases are TGTGCCAGCAGGCTTCGAGGGGGTGGGGAGACCCAGTACTTC. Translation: CASRLRGGGETQYF.

CDR3 in amino acids: CASARSTNEKLFF. In DNA, the CDR3 is TGCGCCAGTGCCAGGTCAACTAATGAAAAACTGTTTTTT. The V and J genes are TRBV10-1 and TRBJ1-4; D is undetermined. Germline CDR1 reads WNHNN; CDR2 reads SYGVQD (reference sequence). The CDR3 sequence is 13 residues long. Trimming took 9 bases from V and 0 from J, leaving 8 bases between them.

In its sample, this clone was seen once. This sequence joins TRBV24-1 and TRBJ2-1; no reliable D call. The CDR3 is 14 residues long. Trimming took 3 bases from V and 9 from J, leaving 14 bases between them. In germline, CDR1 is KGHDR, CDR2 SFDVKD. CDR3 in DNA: TGTGCCACCAGTGATAAAATCAGGATTAGTGAGCAGTTCTTC. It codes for CATSDKIRISEQFF.

The chain's CDR3 is CASNEAGHSYNEQFF. The CDR3 DNA follows: TGTGCCAGTAATGAAGCGGGGCACTCCTACAATGAGCAGTTCTTC. The chain employs TRBV19 and TRBJ2-1, with 7 bases lining up with TRBD2. Germline values: CDR1 LNHDA, CDR2 SQIVND (reference sequence). The CDR3 is 15 residues long. V dropped 7 bases and J dropped 0; count of bases not matched to a gene: 6.

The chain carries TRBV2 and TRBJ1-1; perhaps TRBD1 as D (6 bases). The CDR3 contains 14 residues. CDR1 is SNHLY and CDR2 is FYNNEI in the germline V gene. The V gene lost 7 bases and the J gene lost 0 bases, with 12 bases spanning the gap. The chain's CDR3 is CASTLRGLNTEAFF. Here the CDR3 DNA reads TGTGCCAGCACCCTTAGGGGGTTGAACACTGAAGCTTTCTTT.

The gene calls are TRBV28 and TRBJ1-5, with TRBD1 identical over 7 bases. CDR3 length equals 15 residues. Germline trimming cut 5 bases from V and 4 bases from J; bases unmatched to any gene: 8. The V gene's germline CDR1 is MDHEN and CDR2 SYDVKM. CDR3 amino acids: CASSPTGLGNQPQHF. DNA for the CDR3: TGTGCCAGCAGTCCGACAGGGCTGGGGAATCAGCCCCAGCATTTT.

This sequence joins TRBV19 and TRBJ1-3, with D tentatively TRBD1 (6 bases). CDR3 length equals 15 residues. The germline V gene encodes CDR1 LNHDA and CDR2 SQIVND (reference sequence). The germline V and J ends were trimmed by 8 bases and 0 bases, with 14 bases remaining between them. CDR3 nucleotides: TGTGCCAGTCGATTAGCAGGGGACTCTGGAAACACCATATATTTT. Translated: CASRLAGDSGNTIYF.

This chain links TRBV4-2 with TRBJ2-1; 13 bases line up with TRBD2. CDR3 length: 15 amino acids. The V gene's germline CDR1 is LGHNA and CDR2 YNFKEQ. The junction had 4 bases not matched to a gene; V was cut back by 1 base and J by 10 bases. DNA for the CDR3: TGTGCCAGCAGCCAAGCACTAGCGGGAGGGAGGGAGCAGTTCTTC. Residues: CASSQALAGGREQFF.

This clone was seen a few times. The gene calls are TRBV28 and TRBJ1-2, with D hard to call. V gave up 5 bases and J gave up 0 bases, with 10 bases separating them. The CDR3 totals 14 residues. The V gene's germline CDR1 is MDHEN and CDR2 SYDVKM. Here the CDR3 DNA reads TGTGCCAGCAGTCCCGACACGCCTAACTATGGCTACACCTTC. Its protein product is CASSPDTPNYGYTF.

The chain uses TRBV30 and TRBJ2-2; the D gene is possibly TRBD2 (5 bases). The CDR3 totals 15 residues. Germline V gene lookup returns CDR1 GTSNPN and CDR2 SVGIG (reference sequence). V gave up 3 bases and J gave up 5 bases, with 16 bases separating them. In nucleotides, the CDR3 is TGTGCCTGGAGCATACTAGGGCTCGGTACCGGGGAGCTGTTTTTT. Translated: CAWSILGLGTGELFF.

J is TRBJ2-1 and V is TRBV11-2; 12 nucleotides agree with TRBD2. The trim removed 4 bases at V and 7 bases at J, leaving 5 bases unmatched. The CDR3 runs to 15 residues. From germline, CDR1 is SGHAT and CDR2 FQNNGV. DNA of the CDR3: TGTGCCAGCAGCTCGACTAGCGGGAGATGGAATGAGCAGTTCTTC. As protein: CASSSTSGRWNEQFF.

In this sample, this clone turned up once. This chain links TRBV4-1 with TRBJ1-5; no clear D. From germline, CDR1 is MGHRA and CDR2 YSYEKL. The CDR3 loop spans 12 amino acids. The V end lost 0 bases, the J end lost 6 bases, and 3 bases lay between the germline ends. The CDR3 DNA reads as TGCGCCAGCAGCCAAGATAGTCAGCCCCAGCATTTT. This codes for CASSQDSQPQHF.

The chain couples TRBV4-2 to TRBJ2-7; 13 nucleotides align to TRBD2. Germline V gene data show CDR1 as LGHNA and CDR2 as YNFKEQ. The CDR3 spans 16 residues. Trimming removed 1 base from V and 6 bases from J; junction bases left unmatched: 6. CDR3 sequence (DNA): TGTGCCAGCAGCCAAGGGGGGACTAGCGGGAACCCCGAGCAGTACTTC. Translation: CASSQGGTSGNPEQYF.

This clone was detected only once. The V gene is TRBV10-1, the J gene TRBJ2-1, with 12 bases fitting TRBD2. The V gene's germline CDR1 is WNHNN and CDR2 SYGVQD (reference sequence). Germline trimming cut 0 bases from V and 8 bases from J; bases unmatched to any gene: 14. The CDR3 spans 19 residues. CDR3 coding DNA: TGCGCCAGCAGTGAGTCGTCGTCTAGCGGGAGGGCCTTCGTCCATGAGCAGTTCTTC. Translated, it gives CASSESSSSGRAFVHEQFF.

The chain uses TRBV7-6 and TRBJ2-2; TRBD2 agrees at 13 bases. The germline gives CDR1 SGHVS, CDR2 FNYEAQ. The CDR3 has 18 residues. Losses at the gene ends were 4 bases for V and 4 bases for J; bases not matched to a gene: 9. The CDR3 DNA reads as TGTGCCAGCAGCTCGGGACTAGCGGGAACTGCGTCCACCGGGGAGCTGTTTTTT. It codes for CASSSGLAGTASTGELFF.

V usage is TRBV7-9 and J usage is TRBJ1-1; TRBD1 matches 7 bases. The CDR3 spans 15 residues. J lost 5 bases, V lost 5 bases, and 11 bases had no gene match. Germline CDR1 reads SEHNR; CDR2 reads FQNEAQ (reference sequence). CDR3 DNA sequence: TGTGCCAGCAGCACCCAACGACAGGGATTGACTGAAGCTTTCTTT. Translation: CASSTQRQGLTEAFF.

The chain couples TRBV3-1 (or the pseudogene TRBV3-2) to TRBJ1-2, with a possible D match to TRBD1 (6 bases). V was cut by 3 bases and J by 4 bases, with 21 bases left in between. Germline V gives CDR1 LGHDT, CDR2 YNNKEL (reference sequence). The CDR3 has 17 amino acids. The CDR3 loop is CASSQGGSGVPLYGYTF. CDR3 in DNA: TGTGCCAGCAGCCAGGGTGGATCAGGGGTCCCTCTCTATGGCTACACCTTC.

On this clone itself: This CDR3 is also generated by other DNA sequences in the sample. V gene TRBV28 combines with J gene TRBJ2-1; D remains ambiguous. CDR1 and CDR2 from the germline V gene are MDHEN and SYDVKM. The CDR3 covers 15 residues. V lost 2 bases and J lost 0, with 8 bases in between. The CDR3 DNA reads TGTGCCAGCAGTTTACGAGCGAGCTCCTACAATGAGCAGTTCTTC. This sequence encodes CASSLRASSYNEQFF.

CDR3: CASSLADSRGGYTF. The CDR3 DNA follows: TGTGCCAGCAGCTTAGCAGACTCACGAGGAGGCTACACCTTC. V gene TRBV7-2 combines with J gene TRBJ1-2; D call uncertain. The CDR3 has 14 amino acids. Germline CDR1 and CDR2: SGHTA and FQGNSA. Trimming left V 0 bases short and J 8 bases short, with 13 bases between.

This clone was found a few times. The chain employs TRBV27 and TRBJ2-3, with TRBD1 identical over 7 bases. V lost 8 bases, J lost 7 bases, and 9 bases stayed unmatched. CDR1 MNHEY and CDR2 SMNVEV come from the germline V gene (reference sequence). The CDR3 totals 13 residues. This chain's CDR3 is CASLTPGGHTQYF. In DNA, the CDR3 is TGTGCCAGCCTTACACCAGGGGGACATACGCAGTATTTT.

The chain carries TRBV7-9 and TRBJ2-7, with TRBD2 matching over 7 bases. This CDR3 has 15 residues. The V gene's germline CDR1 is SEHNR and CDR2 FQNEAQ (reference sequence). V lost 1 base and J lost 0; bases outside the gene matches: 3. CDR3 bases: TGTGCCAGCAGCTTAGGAGGCGGGAGCTCCTACGAGCAGTACTTC. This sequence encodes CASSLGGGSSYEQYF.

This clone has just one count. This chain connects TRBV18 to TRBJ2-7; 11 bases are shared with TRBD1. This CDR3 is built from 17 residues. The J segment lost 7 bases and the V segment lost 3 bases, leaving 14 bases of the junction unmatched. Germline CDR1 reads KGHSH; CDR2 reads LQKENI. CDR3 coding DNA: TGTGCCAGCTCACCTCTTACCCAGGGGACAGGGGGTCTTGAGCAGTACTTC. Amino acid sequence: CASSPLTQGTGGLEQYF.